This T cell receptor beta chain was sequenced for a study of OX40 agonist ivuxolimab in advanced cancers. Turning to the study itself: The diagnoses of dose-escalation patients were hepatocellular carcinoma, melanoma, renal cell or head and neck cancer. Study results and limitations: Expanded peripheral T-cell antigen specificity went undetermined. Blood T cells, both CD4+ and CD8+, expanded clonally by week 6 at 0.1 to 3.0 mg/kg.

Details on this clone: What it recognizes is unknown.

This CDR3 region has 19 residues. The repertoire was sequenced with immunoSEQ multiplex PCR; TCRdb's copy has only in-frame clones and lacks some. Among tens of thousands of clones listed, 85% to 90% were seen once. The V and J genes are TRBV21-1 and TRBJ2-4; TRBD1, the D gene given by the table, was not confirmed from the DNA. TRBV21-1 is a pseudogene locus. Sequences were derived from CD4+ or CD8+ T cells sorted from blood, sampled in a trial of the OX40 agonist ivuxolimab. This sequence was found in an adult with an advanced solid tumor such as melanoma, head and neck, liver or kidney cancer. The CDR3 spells CASSKARGPKLLAKNIQYF. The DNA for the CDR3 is TGTGCCAGCAGCAAAGCCAGGGGGCCGAAGCTTTTAGCCAAAAACATTCAGTACTTC.